These 24 T cell receptor beta chains share one sample of origin, sequenced in a study of regulatory T cells in long-lasting Graves disease. Investigators prepared the TCR beta libraries by applying iRepertoire HTBI primers and Arm-PCR of CDR3 regions. A single record per CDR3 protein comes from TCRdb applying MiXCR to the multiplex PCR reads. The sample consists of a few hundred thousand distinct CDR3 sequences, about 25% of them appearing once. Time point meaning: persistent/refractory GD, antithyroid drugs over 5 years with positive TRAb. The authors made the TCR library using RNA they extracted from PBMCs. This material consisted of peripheral blood mononuclear cells (PBMCs), taken when the disease was refractory, from a patient treated with antithyroid drugs. The source is a female donor with Graves disease.

The chain uses TRBV13 and TRBJ2-2, with TRBD1 identical over 8 bases. This CDR3 region has 15 residues. Trimming took 0 bases from V and 6 from J; bases not matched to a gene: 3. Per germline, CDR1 PRHDT and CDR2 FYEKMQ (reference sequence). The CDR3 bases are TGTGCCAGCAGCTTAGGGCAGGGGGCATCCGGGGAGCTGTTTTTT. Translation: CASSLGQGASGELFF. The full variable domain, with the rest looked up from reference TRBV13 and TRBJ2-2, is AAGVIQSPRHLIKEKRETATLKCYPIPRHDTVYWYQQGPGQDPQFLISFYEKMQSDKGSIPDRFSAQQFSDYHSELNMSSLELGDSALYFCASSLGQGASGELFFGEGSRLTVL.

This clonotype was observed many times. The V gene is TRBV28, the J gene TRBJ2-7; the D is unclear. Germline CDR1 is MDHEN and CDR2 is SYDVKM. The CDR3 contains 14 residues. Trimming shortened V by 3 bases and J by 3 bases, and 12 bases separated the two germline ends. The CDR3 DNA follows: TGTGCCAGCAGTTTTTTCGGACGTATCTACGAGCAGTACTTC. Encoded protein: CASSFFGRIYEQYF.

There are many counts of this clonotype. The V and J genes are TRBV28 and TRBJ1-6, with D tentatively TRBD1 (5 bases). The CDR3 contains 17 residues. V shed 7 bases and J shed 4 bases, with 20 bases lying between them. Germline CDR1 and CDR2: MDHEN and SYDVKM. CDR3 amino acids: CASTPRAVFAYNSPLHF. The CDR3 nucleotides read TGTGCCAGCACCCCCAGGGCAGTTTTTGCGTATAATTCACCCCTCCACTTT.

The chain links TRBV5-6 to TRBJ2-4, with D perhaps matching TRBD1 (6 bases). The V end lost 1 base, the J end lost 7 bases, and 12 bases lay between the germline ends. This CDR3 comprises 14 residues. Germline V gene data show CDR1 as SGHDT and CDR2 as YYEEEE. CDR3 residues: CASSLIRDINIQYF. DNA of the CDR3: TGTGCCAGCAGCTTGATCCGGGACATTAACATTCAGTACTTC.

This chain joins TRBV7-3 and TRBJ1-5, with 10 bases matching TRBD1. This CDR3 spans 13 amino acids. CDR1 and CDR2 (germline): SGHTA, FQGTGA. The J segment lost 7 bases and the V segment lost 5 bases, leaving 2 bases of the junction unmatched. This CDR3 is CASSPGQGQPQHF. CDR3 DNA sequence: TGTGCCAGCAGCCCGGGACAGGGGCAGCCCCAGCATTTT.

V gene TRBV20-1 combines with J gene TRBJ2-7, with 7 nucleotides matching TRBD2. V dropped 3 bases and J dropped 6; count of bases not matched to a gene: 17. This CDR3 has 16 residues. Germline CDR1 reads DFQATT; CDR2 reads SNEGSKA (reference sequence). The CDR3 is CSASVFGGSFRAEQYF. For the CDR3, the DNA is TGCAGTGCTAGCGTTTTCGGCGGGAGTTTCAGGGCCGAGCAGTACTTC.

The J gene is TRBJ2-1, the V gene TRBV19, with TRBD2 matching over 8 bases. J was trimmed by 10 bases and V by 3 bases; bases with no gene match: 11. Germline CDR1 reads LNHDA; CDR2 reads SQIVND (reference sequence). The CDR3 has 15 amino acids. The CDR3 nucleotides read TGTGCCAGTAGTATGGGACGAATAAAGCGGGAGGAGCAGTTCTTC. Translated, it gives CASSMGRIKREEQFF.

V and J are TRBV5-6 and TRBJ2-5; D is perhaps TRBD1 or TRBD2 (5 bases each). The V gene's germline CDR1 is SGHDT and CDR2 YYEEEE. V was pared by 5 bases and J by 5 bases, with 25 bases between. CDR3 length: 17 amino acids. CDR3 in DNA: TGTGCCAGCAGTATGAGTCAAAGGGGATCTACGGGGGAGACCCAGTACTTC. Amino acid sequence: CASSMSQRGSTGETQYF.

This CDR3 is CASSSDRGFNEQYF. For the CDR3, the DNA is TGTGCCAGCAGCTCCGACAGGGGTTTCAACGAGCAGTACTTC. The chain couples TRBV7-9 to TRBJ2-7; 8 bases fit TRBD1. CDR1 and CDR2 (germline): SEHNR, FQNEAQ (reference sequence). Trimming removed 4 bases from V and 5 bases from J; junction bases left unmatched: 7. The CDR3 spans 14 residues.

This clonotype showed up many times. The chain couples TRBV2 to TRBJ2-5; 9 nucleotides agree with TRBD2. The CDR3 totals 15 residues. Germline V gene sequence: CDR1 SNHLY, CDR2 FYNNEI. With 5 bases clipped from V and 5 bases from J, the junction kept 9 bases outside the gene matches. The CDR3 DNA reads TGTGCCAGCAGTTTAGCGGGAGTTTGGAGTGAGACCCAGTACTTC. Translation: CASSLAGVWSETQYF.

This clonotype was observed many times. This chain joins TRBV20-1 and TRBJ2-1, with 9 positions matching TRBD1. The length of the CDR3 is 15 residues. Germline V CDR1 and CDR2: DFQATT, SNEGSKA (reference sequence). With 5 bases clipped from V and 9 bases from J, the junction kept 14 bases outside the gene matches. CDR3 coding DNA: TGCAGTGCTTTAAGCCTTGGACAGGGGATTGGTGAGCAGTTCTTC. Its protein is CSALSLGQGIGEQFF.

A few counts support this clonotype. The chain joins TRBV27 to TRBJ1-2; tentatively, D is TRBD1 (6 bases). The CDR3 is made up of 14 amino acids. V lost 6 bases to trimming and J lost 8 bases, with 19 bases between them. CDR1 is MNHEY, CDR2 SMNVEV, per germline (reference sequence). The CDR3 DNA reads as TGTGCCAGCAGCTTAACACAGGGACTCTACGGCTACACCTTC. This codes for CASSLTQGLYGYTF.

This chain connects TRBV24-1 to TRBJ2-2; TRBD1 aligns across 7 bases. V lost 4 bases, J lost 4 bases, and 8 bases stayed unmatched. CDR1 is KGHDR, CDR2 SFDVKD, per germline. This CDR3 is 16 amino acids long. DNA for the CDR3: TGTGCCACCAGTGACCCACAGACAGGGCCCACCGGGGAGCTGTTTTTT. It specifies CATSDPQTGPTGELFF.

This chain uses TRBV7-8 with TRBJ2-7; D might be TRBD2 (6 bases). This CDR3 has 12 residues. Looked up from germline, CDR1 is SGHVS and CDR2 is FQNEAQ. The germline V and J ends were trimmed by 7 bases and 2 bases, with 9 bases remaining between them. The CDR3 DNA sequence: TGTGCCAGCAAAACGGGAGCCTACGAGCAGTACTTC. As protein: CASKTGAYEQYF.

This clonotype occurred many times. This chain joins TRBV2 and TRBJ2-5; TRBD1 aligns across 9 bases. This CDR3 spans 16 amino acids. Germline CDR1 is SNHLY and CDR2 is FYNNEI. V trimming: 0 bases; J trimming: 6 bases; junction bases outside the gene matches: 8. The CDR3 DNA reads TGTGCCAGCAGTGAAGCGGGGACAGGGTCCGGGAAGACCCAGTACTTC. Its translation: CASSEAGTGSGKTQYF.

The sample holds many counts of this clonotype. The chain employs TRBV2 and TRBJ2-7; the D gene is possibly TRBD2 (6 bases). Germline V CDR1 and CDR2: SNHLY, FYNNEI. The CDR3 consists of 14 residues. The V end lost 10 bases, the J end lost 2 bases, and 18 bases lay between the germline ends. In DNA, the CDR3 is TGTGCCACCAAACGGGACTCCCAACCCTACGAGCAGTACTTC. Its protein is CATKRDSQPYEQYF.

This clonotype turned up a few times. The chain combines TRBV2 with TRBJ2-3, with 7 bases fitting TRBD1. Germline-derived CDR1 and CDR2 are SNHLY and FYNNEI. This CDR3 spans 15 amino acids. Germline trimming cut 6 bases from V and 2 bases from J; bases unmatched to any gene: 8. In DNA form, the CDR3 reads TGTGCCAGCAGCCCCACAGGGGTAATCACAGATACGCAGTATTTT. Translation gives CASSPTGVITDTQYF.

This clonotype came up once. A read error may be the cause here, since a much bigger clone is one base away. This chain links TRBV28 with TRBJ2-1; perhaps TRBD2 as D (5 bases). This CDR3 contains 16 residues. CDR1 is MDHEN, CDR2 SYDVKM, per germline. CDR3 nucleotides: TGTGCCAGCAGTCCTTCTTCCGGGATTGAATACAATGGGCAGTTCTTC. Residues: CASSPSSGIEYNGQFF.

The chain has TRBV19 and TRBJ1-5; perhaps TRBD1 as D (5 bases). This CDR3 comprises 16 residues. V was clipped by 2 bases and J by 0 bases, with 11 bases between them. Germline loops: CDR1 LNHDA, CDR2 SQIVND (reference sequence). The CDR3 reads CASSIPLTDSNQPQHF. As DNA, the CDR3 is TGTGCCAGTAGTATACCACTGACAGATAGCAATCAGCCCCAGCATTTT.

There are many counts of this clonotype. The chain couples TRBV6-5 to TRBJ2-1; D unresolved. From germline, CDR1 is MNHEY and CDR2 SVGAGI. Between the trimmed V and J ends, which lost 2 bases and 8 bases, there was a span of 13 bases. The CDR3 consists of 14 residues. The CDR3 DNA sequence: TGTGCCAGCAGTTACGTGCTTCTCGCCGATGAGCAGTTCTTC. Residues: CASSYVLLADEQFF.

This clonotype was seen just once. The V gene is TRBV7-2, the J gene TRBJ2-6, with a possible D match to TRBD2 (6 bases). The CDR3 spans 17 residues. Germline CDR1 is SGHTA and CDR2 is FQGNSA. The germline V and J ends were trimmed by 1 base and 5 bases, with 15 bases remaining between them. In DNA, the CDR3 is TGTGCCAGCAGCTTAGTGGGCGGGGTTAATAGGGCCAACGTCCTGACTTTC. Protein product: CASSLVGGVNRANVLTF. Full variable domain (remainder filled in from reference TRBV7-2 and TRBJ2-6): GAGVSQSPSNKVTEKGKDVELRCDPISGHTALYWYRQSLGQGLEFLIYFQGNSAPDKSGLPSDRFSAERTGGSVSTLTIQRTQQEDSAVYLCASSLVGGVNRANVLTFGAGSRLTVL.

The rearrangement joins TRBV19 to TRBJ1-5, with unresolved D. This CDR3 comprises 12 residues. Trimming removed 7 bases at V and 7 bases at J, with 11 bases between. Germline V gene lookup returns CDR1 LNHDA and CDR2 SQIVND (reference sequence). For the CDR3, the DNA is TGTGCCAGTAAGGGCAATGGCCAGCCCCAGCATTTT. Its translation: CASKGNGQPQHF.

This clonotype was seen ten or more times. The chain links TRBV7-2 to TRBJ2-7; possibly TRBD1 or TRBD2 for D (6 bases each). Germline V CDR1 and CDR2: SGHTA, FQGNSA. V dropped 3 bases and J dropped 4 bases, with 16 bases sitting between them. The CDR3 has 15 amino acids. CDR3: CASSFFSRGGYEQYF. In nucleotides, the CDR3 is TGTGCCAGCAGCTTCTTTTCCAGGGGAGGTTACGAGCAGTACTTC.

In its sample, this clonotype was seen many times. This sequence joins TRBV15 and TRBJ2-7, with D perhaps TRBD1 (6 bases). Germline loops: CDR1 LNHNV, CDR2 YYDKDF (reference sequence). V was trimmed by 0 bases and J by 3 bases, leaving 9 bases between them. The CDR3 is 14 amino acids. The CDR3 here is CATSRDRTVYEQYF. The DNA of the CDR3 is TGTGCCACCAGCAGAGATCGGACAGTCTACGAGCAGTACTTC.